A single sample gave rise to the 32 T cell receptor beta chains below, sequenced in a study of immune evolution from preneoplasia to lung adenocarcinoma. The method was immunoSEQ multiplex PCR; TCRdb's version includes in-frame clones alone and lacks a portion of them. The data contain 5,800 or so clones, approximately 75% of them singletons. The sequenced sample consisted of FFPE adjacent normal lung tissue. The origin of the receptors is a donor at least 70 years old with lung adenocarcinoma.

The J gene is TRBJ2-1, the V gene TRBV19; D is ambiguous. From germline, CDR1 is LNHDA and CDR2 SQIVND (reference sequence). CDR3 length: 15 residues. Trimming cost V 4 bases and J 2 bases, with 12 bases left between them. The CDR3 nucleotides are TGTGCCAGTAGTAGTATCGCTTCCCCCTACAATGAGCAGTTCTTC. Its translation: CASSSIASPYNEQFF.

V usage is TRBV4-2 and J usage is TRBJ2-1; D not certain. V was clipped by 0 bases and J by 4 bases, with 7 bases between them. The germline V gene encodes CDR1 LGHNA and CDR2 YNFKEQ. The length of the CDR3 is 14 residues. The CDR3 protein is CASSQDHGYNEQFF. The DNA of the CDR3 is TGTGCCAGCAGCCAAGATCACGGGTACAATGAGCAGTTCTTC.

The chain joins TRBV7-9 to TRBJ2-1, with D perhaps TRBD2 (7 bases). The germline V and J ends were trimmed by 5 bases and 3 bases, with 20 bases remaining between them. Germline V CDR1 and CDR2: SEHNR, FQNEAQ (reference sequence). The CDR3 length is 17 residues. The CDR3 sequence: CASSQGGGNAGYNEQFF. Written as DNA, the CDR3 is TGTGCCAGCAGCCAAGGGGGAGGGAACGCAGGCTACAATGAGCAGTTCTTC.

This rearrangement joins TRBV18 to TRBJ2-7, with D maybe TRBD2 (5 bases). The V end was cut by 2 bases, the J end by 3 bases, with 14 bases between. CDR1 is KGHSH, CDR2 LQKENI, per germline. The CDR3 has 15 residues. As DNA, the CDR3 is TGTGCCAGCTCACCAAGTTCGCTGGGGAGCTACGAGCAGTACTTC. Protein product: CASSPSSLGSYEQYF.

The CDR3 region is CASSMTGNYYEQYF. CDR3 nucleotide sequence: TGTGCCAGTAGTATGACGGGGAATTACTACGAGCAGTACTTC. V is TRBV19 and J is TRBJ2-5; TRBD2 is a possible D gene (5 bases). Judging by the DNA end, TRBJ2-7 fits better; the J call may be wrong. In germline, CDR1 is LNHDA, CDR2 SQIVND (reference sequence). CDR3 length equals 14 residues.

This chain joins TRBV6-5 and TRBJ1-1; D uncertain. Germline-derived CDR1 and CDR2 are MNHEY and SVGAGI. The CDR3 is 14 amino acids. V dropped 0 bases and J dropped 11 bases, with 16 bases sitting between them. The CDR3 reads CASSYSDGGVGAFF. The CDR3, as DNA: TGTGCCAGCAGTTACTCGGACGGTGGCGTCGGGGCTTTCTTT.

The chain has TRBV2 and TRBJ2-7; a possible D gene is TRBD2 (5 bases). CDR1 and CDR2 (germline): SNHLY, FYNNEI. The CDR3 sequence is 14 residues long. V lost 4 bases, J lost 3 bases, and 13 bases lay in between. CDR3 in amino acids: CASSGPTINYEQYF. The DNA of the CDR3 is TGTGCCAGCAGTGGCCCGACTATAAACTACGAGCAGTACTTC.

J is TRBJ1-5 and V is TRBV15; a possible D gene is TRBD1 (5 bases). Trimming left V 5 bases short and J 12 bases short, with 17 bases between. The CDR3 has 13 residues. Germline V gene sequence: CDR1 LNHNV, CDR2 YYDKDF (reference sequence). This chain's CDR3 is CATSLTLWGFQHF. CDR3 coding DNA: TGTGCCACCAGCTTAACTTTGTGGGGGTTCCAGCATTTT.

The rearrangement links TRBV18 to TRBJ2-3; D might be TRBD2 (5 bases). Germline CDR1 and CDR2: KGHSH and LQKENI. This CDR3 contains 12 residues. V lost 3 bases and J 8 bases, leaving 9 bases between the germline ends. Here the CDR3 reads CASSPRDPTQYF. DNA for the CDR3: TGTGCCAGCTCACCCCGGGATCCTACGCAGTATTTT.

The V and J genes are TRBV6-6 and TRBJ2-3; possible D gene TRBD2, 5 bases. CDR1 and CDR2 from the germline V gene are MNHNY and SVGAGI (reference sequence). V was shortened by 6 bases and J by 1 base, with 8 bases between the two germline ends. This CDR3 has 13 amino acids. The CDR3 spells CASSTGGTDTQYF. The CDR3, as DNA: TGTGCCAGCAGCACCGGGGGCACAGATACGCAGTATTTT.

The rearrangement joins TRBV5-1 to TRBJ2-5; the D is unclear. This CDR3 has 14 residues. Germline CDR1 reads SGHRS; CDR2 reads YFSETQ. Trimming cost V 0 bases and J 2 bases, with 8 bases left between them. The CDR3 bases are TGCGCCAGCAGCTTGGCGGCAAAGCAAGAGACCCAGTACTTC. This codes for CASSLAAKQETQYF.

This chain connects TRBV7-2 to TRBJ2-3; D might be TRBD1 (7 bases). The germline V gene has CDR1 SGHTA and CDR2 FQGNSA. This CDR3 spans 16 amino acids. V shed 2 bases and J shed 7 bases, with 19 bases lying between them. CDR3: CASSLHAGGREYTQYF. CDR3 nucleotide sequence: TGTGCCAGCAGCTTACACGCAGGGGGGCGTGAATATACGCAGTATTTT.

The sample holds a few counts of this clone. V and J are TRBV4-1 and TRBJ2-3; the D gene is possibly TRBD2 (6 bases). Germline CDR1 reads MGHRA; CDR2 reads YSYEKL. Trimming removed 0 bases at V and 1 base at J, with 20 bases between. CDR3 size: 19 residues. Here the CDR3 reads CASSQDSNLASAGTDTQYF. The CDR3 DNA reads TGCGCCAGCAGCCAAGACTCTAATCTGGCTAGCGCCGGCACAGATACGCAGTATTTT.

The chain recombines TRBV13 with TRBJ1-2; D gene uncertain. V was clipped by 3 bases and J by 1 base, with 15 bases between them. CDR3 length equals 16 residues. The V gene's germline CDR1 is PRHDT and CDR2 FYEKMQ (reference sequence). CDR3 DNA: TGTGCCAGCAGCTTGGATGGTCGTGCGGGTAACTATGGCTACACCTTC. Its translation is CASSLDGRAGNYGYTF.

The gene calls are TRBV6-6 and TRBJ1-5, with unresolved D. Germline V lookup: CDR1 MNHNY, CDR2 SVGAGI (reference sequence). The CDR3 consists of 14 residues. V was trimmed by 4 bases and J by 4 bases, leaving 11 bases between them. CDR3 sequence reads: CASSFLNVNQPQHF. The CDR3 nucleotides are TGTGCCAGCAGTTTCTTAAACGTTAATCAGCCCCAGCATTTT.

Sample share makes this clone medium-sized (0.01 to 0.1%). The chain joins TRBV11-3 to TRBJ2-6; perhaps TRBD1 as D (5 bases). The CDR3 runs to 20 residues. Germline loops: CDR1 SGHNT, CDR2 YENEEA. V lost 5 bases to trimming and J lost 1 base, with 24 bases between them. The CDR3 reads CASSPPLGRGGVSGANVLTF. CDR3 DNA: TGTGCCAGCAGCCCTCCATTGGGGCGCGGTGGGGTTTCTGGGGCCAACGTCCTGACTTTC.

Here the CDR3 DNA reads TGTGCCAGCAGCGTAGCTACCCGGGACAGAGGCAAGGATACGCAGTATTTT. It yields the protein CASSVATRDRGKDTQYF. V and J are TRBV9 and TRBJ2-3; TRBD1 matches at 7 bases. V gave up 0 bases and J gave up 6 bases; unmatched junction bases: 13. Germline-derived CDR1 and CDR2 are SGDLS and YYNGEE. CDR3 size: 17 residues. Together with reference TRBV9 and TRBJ2-3, the CDR3 gives the full variable domain: DSGVTQTPKHLITATGQRVTLRCSPRSGDLSVYWYQQSLDQGLQFLIQYYNGEERAKGNILERFSAQQFPDLHSELNLSSLELGDSALYFCASSVATRDRGKDTQYFGPGTRLTVL.

CDR3 DNA sequence: TGTGCTAGTGGTTTAGGGGAGAGTGGGACCCAGTACTTC. Its protein product is CASGLGESGTQYF. V is TRBV12-5 and J is TRBJ2-5, with D perhaps being TRBD1 or TRBD2 (5 bases each). CDR1 is LGHNT and CDR2 is FRNRAP in the germline V gene. CDR3 length: 13 amino acids. The germline V and J ends were trimmed by 3 bases and 7 bases, with 12 bases remaining between them. The full variable domain, rest sourced from reference TRBV12-5 and TRBJ2-5, is DARVTQTPRHKVTEMGQEVTMRCQPILGHNTVFWYRQTMMQGLELLAYFRNRAPLDDSGMPKDRFSAEMPDATLATLKIQPSEPRDSAVYFCASGLGESGTQYFGPGTRLLVL.

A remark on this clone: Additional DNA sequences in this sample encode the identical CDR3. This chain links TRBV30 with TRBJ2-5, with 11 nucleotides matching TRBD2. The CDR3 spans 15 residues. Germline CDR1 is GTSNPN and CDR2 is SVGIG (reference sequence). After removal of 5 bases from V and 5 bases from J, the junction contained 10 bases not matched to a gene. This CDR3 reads CAWESLAGAGETQYF. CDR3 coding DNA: TGTGCCTGGGAGTCACTAGCGGGAGCAGGTGAGACCCAGTACTTC.

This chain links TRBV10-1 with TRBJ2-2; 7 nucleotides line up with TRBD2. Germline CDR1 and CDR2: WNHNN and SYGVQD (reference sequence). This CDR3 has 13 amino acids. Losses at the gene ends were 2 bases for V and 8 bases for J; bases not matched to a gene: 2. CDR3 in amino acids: CASSEREAGELFF. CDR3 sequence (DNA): TGCGCCAGCAGTGAGCGGGAGGCTGGGGAGCTGTTTTTT.

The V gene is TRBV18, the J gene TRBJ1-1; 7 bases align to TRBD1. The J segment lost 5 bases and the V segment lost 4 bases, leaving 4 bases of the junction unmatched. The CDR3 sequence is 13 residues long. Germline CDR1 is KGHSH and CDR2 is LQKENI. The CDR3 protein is CASSQGARTEAFF. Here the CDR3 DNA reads TGTGCCAGCTCACAGGGGGCGCGAACTGAAGCTTTCTTT.

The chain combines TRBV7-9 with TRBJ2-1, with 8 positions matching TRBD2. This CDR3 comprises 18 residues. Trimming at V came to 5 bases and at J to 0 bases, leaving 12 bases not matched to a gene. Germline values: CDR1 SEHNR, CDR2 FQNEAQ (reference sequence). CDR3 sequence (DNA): TGTGCCAGCAGCCGCAGGGAGGCTAGCGGGTCCTCCTACAATGAGCAGTTCTTC. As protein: CASSRREASGSSYNEQFF. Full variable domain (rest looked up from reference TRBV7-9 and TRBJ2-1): DTGVSQNPRHKITKRGQNVTFRCDPISEHNRLYWYRQTLGQGPEFLTYFQNEAQLEKSRLLSDRFSAERPKGSFSTLEIQRTEQGDSAMYLCASSRREASGSSYNEQFFGPGTRLTVL.

The CDR3 DNA reads as TGTGCCAGCAGTGATGACATCGACACTGAAGCTTTCTTT. The encoded protein is CASSDDIDTEAFF. V gene TRBV25-1 combines with J gene TRBJ1-1; D remains ambiguous. Germline V gene data show CDR1 as MGHDK and CDR2 as SYGVNS. The ends were cut back, 3 bases at V and 3 bases at J, with 8 bases in the middle. The CDR3 is 13 amino acids.

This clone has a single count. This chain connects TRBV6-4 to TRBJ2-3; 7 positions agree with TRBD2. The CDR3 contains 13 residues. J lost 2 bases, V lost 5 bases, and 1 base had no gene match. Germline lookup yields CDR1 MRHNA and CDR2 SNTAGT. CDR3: CASSRLATDTQYF. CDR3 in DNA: TGTGCCAGCAGTCGACTAGCCACAGATACGCAGTATTTT.

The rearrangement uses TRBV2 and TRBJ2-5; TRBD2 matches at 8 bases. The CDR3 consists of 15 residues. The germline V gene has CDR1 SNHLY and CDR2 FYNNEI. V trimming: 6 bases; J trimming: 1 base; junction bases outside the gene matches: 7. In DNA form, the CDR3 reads TGTGCCAGCAGCGGAGTAGCGGGGCGCCAAGAGACCCAGTACTTC. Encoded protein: CASSGVAGRQETQYF.

The CDR3 here is CASSLEGERTNTEAFF. The CDR3 bases are TGCGCCAGCAGCTTGGAGGGGGAACGGACGAACACTGAAGCTTTCTTT. This rearrangement joins TRBV5-1 to TRBJ1-1, with D possibly matching TRBD1 (6 bases). V was clipped by 0 bases and J by 1 base, with 13 bases between them. Germline V lookup: CDR1 SGHRS, CDR2 YFSETQ. This CDR3 comprises 16 residues.

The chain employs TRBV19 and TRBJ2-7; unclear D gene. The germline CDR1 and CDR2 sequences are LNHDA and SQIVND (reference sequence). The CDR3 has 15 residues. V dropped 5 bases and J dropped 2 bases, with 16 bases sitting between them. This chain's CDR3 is CASSPAAGPTYEQYF. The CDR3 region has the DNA TGTGCCAGTAGTCCCGCGGCAGGTCCTACCTACGAGCAGTACTTC.

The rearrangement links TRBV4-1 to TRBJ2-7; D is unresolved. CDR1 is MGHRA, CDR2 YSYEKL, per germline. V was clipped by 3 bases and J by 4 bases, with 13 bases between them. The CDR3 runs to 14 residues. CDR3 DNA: TGCGCCAGCAGCCAGAGCCCCGAGGAATACGAGCAGTACTTC. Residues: CASSQSPEEYEQYF.

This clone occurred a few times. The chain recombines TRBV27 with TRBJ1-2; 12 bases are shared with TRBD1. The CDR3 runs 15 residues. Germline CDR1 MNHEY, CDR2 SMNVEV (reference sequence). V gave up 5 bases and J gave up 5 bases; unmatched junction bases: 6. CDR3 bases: TGTGCCAGCAGTAAGGGACAGGGGGCATGGTATGGCTACACCTTC. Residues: CASSKGQGAWYGYTF.

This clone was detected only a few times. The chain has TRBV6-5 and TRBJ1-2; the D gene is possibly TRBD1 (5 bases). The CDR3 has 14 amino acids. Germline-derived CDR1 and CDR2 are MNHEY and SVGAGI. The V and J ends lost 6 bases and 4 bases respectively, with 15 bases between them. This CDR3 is CASRYSGSRYGYTF. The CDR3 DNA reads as TGTGCCAGCAGATATTCAGGGTCCCGCTATGGCTACACCTTC.

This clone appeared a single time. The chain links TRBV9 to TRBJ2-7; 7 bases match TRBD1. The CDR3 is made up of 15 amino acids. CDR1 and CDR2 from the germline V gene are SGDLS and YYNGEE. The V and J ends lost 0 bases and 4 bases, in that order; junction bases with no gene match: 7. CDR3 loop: CASSVAPGGVYEQYF. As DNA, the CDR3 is TGTGCCAGCAGCGTAGCCCCAGGGGGTGTATACGAGCAGTACTTC.

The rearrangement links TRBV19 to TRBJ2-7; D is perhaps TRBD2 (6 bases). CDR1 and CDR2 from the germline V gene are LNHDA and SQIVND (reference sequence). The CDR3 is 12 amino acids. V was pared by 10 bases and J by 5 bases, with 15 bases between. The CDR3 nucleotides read TGTGCCACAAGAGAGGGGAGGCACGAGCAGTACTTC. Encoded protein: CATREGRHEQYF. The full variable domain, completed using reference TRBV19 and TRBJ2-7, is DGGITQSPKYLFRKEGQNVTLSCEQNLNHDAMYWYRQDPGQGLRLIYYSQIVNDFQKGDIAEGYSVSREKKESFPLTVTSAQKNPTAFYLCATREGRHEQYFGPGTRLTVT.